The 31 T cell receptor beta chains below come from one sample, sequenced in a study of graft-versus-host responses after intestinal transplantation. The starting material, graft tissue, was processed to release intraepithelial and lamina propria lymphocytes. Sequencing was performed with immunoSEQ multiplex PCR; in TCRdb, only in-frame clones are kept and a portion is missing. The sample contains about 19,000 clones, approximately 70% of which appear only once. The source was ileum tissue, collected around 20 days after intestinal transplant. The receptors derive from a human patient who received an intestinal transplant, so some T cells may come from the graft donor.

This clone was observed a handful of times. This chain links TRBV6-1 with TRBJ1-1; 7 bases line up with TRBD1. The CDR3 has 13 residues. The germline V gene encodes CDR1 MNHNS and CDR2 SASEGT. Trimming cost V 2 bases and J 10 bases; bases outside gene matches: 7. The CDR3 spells CASSEFKRGRAFF. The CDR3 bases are TGTGCCAGCAGTGAATTTAAGAGGGGGCGAGCTTTCTTT.

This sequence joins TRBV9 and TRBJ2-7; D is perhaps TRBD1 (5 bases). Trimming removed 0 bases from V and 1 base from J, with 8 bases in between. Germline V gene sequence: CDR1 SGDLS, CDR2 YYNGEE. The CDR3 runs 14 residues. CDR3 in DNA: TGTGCCAGCAGCGTAGAGGGGTTTTCCTACGAGCAGTACTTC. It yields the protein CASSVEGFSYEQYF.

In DNA, the CDR3 is TGTGCCAGCAGGGTGACAGGGCGGGGCTATGGCTACACCTTC. It codes for CASRVTGRGYGYTF. The chain uses TRBV6-5 and TRBJ1-2; TRBD1 matches 7 bases. Germline trimming cut 6 bases from V and 4 bases from J; bases unmatched to any gene: 8. The CDR3 consists of 14 residues. The germline V gene encodes CDR1 MNHEY and CDR2 SVGAGI.

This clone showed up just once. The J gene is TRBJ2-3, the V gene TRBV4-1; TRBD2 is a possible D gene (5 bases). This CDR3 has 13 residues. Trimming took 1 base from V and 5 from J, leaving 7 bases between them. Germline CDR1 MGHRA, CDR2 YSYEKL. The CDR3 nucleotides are TGCGCCAGCAGCCAAGGACTACGAGATACGCAGTATTTT. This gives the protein CASSQGLRDTQYF.

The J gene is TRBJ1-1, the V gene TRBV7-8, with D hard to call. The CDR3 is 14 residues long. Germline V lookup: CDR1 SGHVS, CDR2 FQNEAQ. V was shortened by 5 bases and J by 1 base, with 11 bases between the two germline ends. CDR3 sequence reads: CASSPRVGNTEAFF. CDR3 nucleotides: TGTGCCAGCAGCCCCCGGGTCGGGAACACTGAAGCTTTCTTT.

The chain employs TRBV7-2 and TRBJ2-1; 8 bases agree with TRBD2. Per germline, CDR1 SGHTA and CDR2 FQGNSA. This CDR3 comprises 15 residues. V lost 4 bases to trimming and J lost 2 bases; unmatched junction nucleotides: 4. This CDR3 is CASSSSGLAYNEQFF. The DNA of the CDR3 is TGTGCCAGCAGCTCCTCGGGACTAGCCTACAATGAGCAGTTCTTC.

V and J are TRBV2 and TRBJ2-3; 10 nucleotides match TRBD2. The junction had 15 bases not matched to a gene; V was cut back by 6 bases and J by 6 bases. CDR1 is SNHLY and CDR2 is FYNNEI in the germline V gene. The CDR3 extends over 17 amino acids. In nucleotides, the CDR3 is TGTGCCAGCAGCGAGATCTTGGGTAGCGGGGGGTGGGATACGCAGTATTTT. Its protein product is CASSEILGSGGWDTQYF. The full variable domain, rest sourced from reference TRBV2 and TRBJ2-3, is EPEVTQTPSHQVTQMGQEVILRCVPISNHLYFYWYRQILGQKVEFLVSFYNNEISEKSEIFDDQFSVERPDGSNFTLKIRSTKLEDSAMYFCASSEILGSGGWDTQYFGPGTRLTVL.

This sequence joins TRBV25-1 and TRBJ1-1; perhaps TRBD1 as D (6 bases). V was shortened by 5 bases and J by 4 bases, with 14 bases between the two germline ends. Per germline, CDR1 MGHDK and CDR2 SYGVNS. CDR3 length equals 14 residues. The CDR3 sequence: CASSPLRGGTEAFF. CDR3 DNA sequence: TGTGCCAGCAGTCCCCTGAGGGGGGGCACTGAAGCTTTCTTT.

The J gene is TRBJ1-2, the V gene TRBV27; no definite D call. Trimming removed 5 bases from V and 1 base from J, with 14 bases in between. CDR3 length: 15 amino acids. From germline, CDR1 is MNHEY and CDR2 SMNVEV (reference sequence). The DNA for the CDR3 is TGTGCCAGCAGTCTGCGCCCCTTTGTTAACTATGGCTACACCTTC. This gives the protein CASSLRPFVNYGYTF.

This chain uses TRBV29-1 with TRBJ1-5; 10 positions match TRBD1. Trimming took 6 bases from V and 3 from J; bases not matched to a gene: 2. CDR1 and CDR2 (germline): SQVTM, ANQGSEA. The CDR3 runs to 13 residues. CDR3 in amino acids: CSVGTGANQPQHF. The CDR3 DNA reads TGCAGCGTAGGGACAGGGGCCAATCAGCCCCAGCATTTT.

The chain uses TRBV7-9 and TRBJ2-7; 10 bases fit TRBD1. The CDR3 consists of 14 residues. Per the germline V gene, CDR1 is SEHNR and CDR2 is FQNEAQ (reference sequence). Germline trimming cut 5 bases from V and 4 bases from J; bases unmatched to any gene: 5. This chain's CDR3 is CASSLDRGQYEQYF. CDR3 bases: TGTGCCAGCAGCCTAGACAGGGGGCAGTACGAGCAGTACTTC.

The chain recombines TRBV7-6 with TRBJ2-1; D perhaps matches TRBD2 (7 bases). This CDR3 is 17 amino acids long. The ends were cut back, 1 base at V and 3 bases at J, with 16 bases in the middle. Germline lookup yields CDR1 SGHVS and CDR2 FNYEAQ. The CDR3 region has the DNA TGTGCCAGCAGCTTAGGGTGGTCGGGGGGCTTCTACAATGAGCAGTTCTTC. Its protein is CASSLGWSGGFYNEQFF.

The CDR3 protein is CAISEFGLPGMNTEAFF. DNA of the CDR3: TGTGCCATCAGTGAGTTTGGGCTTCCCGGTATGAACACTGAAGCTTTCTTT. The genes are TRBV10-3 and TRBJ1-1; D not resolved. CDR1 and CDR2 from the germline V gene are ENHRY and SYGVKD. The CDR3 has 17 residues. The ends were cut back, 1 base at V and 0 bases at J, with 15 bases in the middle.

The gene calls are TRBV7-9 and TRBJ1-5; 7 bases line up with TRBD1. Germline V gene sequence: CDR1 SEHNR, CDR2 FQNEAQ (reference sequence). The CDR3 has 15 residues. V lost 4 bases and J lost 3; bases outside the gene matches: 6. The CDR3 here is CASSSSGGVNQPQHF. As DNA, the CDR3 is TGTGCCAGCAGCTCTTCAGGGGGTGTCAATCAGCCCCAGCATTTT.

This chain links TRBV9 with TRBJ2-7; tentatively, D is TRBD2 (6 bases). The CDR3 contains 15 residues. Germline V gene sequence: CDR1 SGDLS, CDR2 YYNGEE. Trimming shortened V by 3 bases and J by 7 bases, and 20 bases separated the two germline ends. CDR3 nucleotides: TGTGCCAGCAGCGCGCCGGGACTTGTGGCGGGGGAGCAGTACTTC. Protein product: CASSAPGLVAGEQYF.

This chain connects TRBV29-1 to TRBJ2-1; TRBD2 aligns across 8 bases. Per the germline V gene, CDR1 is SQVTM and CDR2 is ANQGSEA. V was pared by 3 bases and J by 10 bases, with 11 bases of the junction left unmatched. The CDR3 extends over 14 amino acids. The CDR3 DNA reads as TGCAGCGTTGATTGTATGTTGGCGGGGGGCGAGCAGTTCTTC. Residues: CSVDCMLAGGEQFF.

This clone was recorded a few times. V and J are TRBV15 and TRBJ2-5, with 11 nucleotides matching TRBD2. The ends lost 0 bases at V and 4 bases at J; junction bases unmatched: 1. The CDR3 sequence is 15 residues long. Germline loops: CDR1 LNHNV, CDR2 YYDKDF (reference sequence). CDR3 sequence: CATSRDSGGAETQYF. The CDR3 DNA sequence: TGTGCCACCAGCAGAGATAGCGGGGGGGCAGAGACCCAGTACTTC. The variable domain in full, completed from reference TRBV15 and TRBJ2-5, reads DAMVIQNPRYQVTQFGKPVTLSCSQTLNHNVMYWYQQKSSQAPKLLFHYYDKDFNNEADTPDNFQSRRPNTSFCFLDIRSPGLGDTAMYLCATSRDSGGAETQYFGPGTRLLVL.

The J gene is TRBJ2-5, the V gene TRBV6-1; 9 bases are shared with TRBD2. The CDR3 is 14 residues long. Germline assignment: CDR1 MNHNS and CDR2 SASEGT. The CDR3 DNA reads TGTGCTCAAGACCGACTAGCGGTCCAAGAGACCCAGTACTTC. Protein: CAQDRLAVQETQYF.

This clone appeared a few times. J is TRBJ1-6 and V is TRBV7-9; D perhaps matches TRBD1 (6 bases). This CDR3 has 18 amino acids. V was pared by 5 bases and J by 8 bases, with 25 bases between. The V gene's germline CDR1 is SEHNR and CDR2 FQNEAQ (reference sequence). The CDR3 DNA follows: TGTGCCAGCAGCCCCGGACGGGAAAAAGGGGGATTTTATTCACCCCTCCACTTT. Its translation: CASSPGREKGGFYSPLHF.

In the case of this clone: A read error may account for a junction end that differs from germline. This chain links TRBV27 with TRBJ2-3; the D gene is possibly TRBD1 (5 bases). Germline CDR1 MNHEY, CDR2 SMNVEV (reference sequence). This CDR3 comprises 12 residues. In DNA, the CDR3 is TGTGCCAGCAGCTGGGGCACAGATGCGCAGTATTTT. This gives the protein CASSWGTDAQYF.

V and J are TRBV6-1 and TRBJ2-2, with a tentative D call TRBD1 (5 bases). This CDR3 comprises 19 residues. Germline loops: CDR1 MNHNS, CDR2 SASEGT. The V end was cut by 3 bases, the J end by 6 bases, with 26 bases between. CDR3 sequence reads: CASSEFPTVSSSVSGELFF. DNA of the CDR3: TGTGCCAGCAGTGAGTTCCCGACAGTCTCGAGTAGTGTTTCCGGGGAGCTGTTTTTT.

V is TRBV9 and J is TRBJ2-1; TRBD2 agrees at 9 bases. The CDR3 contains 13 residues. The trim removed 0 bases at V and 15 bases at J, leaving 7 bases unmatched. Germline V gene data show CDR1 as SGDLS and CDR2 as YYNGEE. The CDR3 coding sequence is TGTGCCAGCAGCGTAGAGGAGGGACTAGCTCGGTTCTTC. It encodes CASSVEEGLARFF. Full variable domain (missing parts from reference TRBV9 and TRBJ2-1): DSGVTQTPKHLITATGQRVTLRCSPRSGDLSVYWYQQSLDQGLQFLIQYYNGEERAKGNILERFSAQQFPDLHSELNLSSLELGDSALYFCASSVEEGLARFFGPGTRLTVL.

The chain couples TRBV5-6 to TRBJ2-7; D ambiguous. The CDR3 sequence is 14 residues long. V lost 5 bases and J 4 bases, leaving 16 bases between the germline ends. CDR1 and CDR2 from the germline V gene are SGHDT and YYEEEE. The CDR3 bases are TGTGCCAGCAGTCACTCCGGGTTCTCTTACGAGCAGTACTTC. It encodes CASSHSGFSYEQYF.

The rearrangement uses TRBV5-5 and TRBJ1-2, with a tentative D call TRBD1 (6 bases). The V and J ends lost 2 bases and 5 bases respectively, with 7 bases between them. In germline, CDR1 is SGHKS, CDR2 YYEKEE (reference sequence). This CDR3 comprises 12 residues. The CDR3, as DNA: TGTGCCAGCAGCTTACAGGGTTATGGCTACACCTTC. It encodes CASSLQGYGYTF. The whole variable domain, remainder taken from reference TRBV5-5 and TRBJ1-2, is DAGVTQSPTHLIKTRGQQVTLRCSPISGHKSVSWYQQVLGQGPQFIFQYYEKEERGRGNFPDRFSARQFPNYSSELNVNALLLGDSALYLCASSLQGYGYTFGSGTRLTVV.

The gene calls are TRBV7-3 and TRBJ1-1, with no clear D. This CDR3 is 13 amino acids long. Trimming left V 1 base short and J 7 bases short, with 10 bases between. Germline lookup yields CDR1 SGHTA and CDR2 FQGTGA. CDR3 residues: CASSLMRSGEAFF. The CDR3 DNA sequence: TGTGCCAGCAGCTTAATGAGGTCCGGTGAAGCTTTCTTT.

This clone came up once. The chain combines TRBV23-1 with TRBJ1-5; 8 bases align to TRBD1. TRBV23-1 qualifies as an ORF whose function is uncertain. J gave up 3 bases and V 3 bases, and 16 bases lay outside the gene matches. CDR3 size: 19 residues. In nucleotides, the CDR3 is TGCGCCAGCAGTCATCTTTCCCCCCCCGGGACAGGCGACAATCAGCCCCAGCATTTT. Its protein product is CASSHLSPPGTGDNQPQHF.

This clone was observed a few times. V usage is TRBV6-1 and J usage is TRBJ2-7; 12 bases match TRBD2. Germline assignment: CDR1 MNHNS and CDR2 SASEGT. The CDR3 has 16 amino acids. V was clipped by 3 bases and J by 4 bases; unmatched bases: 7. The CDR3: CASSEATSGGPYEQYF. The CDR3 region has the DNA TGTGCCAGCAGTGAGGCTACTAGCGGGGGGCCTTACGAGCAGTACTTC.

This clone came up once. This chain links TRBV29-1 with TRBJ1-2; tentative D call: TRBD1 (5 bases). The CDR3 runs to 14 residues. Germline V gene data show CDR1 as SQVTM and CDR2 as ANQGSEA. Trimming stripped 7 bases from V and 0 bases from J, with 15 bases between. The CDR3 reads CSGTGTDTNYGYTF. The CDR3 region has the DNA TGCAGCGGTACCGGGACTGATACTAACTATGGCTACACCTTC.

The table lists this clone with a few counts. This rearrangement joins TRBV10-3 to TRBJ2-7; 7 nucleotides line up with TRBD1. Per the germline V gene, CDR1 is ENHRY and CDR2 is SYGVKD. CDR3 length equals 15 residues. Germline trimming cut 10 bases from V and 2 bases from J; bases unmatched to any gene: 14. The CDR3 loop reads CATTPTTGSTYEQYF. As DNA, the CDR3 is TGTGCCACCACCCCAACGACAGGGAGCACCTACGAGCAGTACTTC.

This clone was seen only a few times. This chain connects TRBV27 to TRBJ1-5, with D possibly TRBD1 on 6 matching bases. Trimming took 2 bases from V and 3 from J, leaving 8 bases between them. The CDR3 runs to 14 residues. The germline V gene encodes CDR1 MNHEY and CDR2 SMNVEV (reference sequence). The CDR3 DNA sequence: TGTGCCAGCAGTTTAACAGGGATCAATCAGCCCCAGCATTTT. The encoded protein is CASSLTGINQPQHF.

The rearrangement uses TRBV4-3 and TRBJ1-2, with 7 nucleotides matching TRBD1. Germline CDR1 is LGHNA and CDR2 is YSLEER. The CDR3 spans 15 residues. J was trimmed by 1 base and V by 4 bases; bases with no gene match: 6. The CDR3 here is CASSPGTALNYGYTF. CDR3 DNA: TGCGCCAGCAGCCCAGGGACAGCCCTTAACTATGGCTACACCTTC.